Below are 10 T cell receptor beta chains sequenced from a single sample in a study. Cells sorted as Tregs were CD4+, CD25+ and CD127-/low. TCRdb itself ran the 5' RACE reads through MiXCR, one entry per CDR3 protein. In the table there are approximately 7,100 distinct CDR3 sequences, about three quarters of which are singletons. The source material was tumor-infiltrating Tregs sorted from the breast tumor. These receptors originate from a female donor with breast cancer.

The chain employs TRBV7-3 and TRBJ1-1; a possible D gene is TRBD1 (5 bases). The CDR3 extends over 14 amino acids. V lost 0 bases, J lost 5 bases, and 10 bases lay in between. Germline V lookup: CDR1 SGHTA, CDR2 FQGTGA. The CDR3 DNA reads TGTGCCAGCAGCTTAACGAGGGGCGGTACTGAAGCTTTCTTT. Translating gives CASSLTRGGTEAFF.

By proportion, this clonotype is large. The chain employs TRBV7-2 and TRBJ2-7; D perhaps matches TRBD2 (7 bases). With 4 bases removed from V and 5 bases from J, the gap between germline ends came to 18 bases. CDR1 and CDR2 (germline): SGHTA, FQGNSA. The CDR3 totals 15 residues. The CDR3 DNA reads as TGTGCCAGCAGCTCACCGCTGGGGGGGCTCGACGAGCAGTACTTC. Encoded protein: CASSSPLGGLDEQYF.

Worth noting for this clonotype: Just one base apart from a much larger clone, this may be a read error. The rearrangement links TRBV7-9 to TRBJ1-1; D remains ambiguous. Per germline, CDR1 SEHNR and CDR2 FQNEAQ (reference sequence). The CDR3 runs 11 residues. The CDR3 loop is CASSRNTEASF. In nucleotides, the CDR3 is TGTGCCAGCAGCAGGAACACTGAAGCTTCCTTT.

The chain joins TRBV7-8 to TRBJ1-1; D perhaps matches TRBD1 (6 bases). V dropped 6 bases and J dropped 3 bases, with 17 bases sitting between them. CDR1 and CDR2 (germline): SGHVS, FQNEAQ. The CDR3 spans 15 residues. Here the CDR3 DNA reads TGTGCCAGCAGTTTCTACCCCGGACAGCACACTGAAGCTTTCTTT. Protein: CASSFYPGQHTEAFF.

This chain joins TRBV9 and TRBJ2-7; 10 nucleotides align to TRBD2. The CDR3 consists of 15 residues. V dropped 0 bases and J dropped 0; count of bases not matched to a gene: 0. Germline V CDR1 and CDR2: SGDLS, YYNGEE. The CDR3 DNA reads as TGTGCCAGCAGCGTAGGGACTAGCGGCTCCTACGAGCAGTACTTC. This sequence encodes CASSVGTSGSYEQYF. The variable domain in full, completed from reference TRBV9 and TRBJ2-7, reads DSGVTQTPKHLITATGQRVTLRCSPRSGDLSVYWYQQSLDQGLQFLIQYYNGEERAKGNILERFSAQQFPDLHSELNLSSLELGDSALYFCASSVGTSGSYEQYFGPGTRLTVT.

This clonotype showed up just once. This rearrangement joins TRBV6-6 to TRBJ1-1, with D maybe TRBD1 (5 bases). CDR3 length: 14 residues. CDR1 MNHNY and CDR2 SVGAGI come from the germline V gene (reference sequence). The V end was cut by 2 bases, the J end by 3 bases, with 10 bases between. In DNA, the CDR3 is TGTGCCAGCAGTTACCCCGGGGCGGACACTGAAGCTTTCTTT. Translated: CASSYPGADTEAFF.

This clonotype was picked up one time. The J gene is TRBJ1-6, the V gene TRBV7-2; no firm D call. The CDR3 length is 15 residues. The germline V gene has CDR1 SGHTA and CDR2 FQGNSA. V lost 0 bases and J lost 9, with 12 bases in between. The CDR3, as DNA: TGTGCCAGCAGCTTAGCGCTTCGGTCGGGTTCACCCCTCCACTTT. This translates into CASSLALRSGSPLHF.

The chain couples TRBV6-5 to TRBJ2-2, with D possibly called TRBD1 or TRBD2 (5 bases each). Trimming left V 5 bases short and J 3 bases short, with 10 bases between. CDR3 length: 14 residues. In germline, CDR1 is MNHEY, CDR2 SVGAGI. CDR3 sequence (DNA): TGTGCCAGCAGTCGGGACCCTTACACCGGGGAGCTGTTTTTT. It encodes CASSRDPYTGELFF.

The CDR3 sequence: CASSLEGQSREQFF. DNA for the CDR3: TGCGCCAGCAGCTTGGAGGGACAATCGCGTGAGCAGTTCTTC. V and J are TRBV5-1 and TRBJ2-1, with D possibly being TRBD1 (6 bases). Trimming took 0 bases from V and 9 from J, leaving 13 bases between them. Germline CDR1 SGHRS, CDR2 YFSETQ. CDR3 length: 14 residues.

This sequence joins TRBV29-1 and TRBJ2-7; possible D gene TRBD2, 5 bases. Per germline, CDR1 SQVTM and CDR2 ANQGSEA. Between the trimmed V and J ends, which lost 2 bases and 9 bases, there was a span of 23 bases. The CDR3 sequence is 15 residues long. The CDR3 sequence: CSVEKGLGGSAGQYF. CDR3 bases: TGCAGCGTTGAAAAAGGCCTCGGAGGTTCAGCCGGGCAGTACTTC.